Listed below are T cell receptor beta chains from one sample, sequenced in a study of post-analysis software for immune sequencing data. TCRdb re-derived calls from the PCR reads in MiXCR, one entry per CDR3 protein. The sample lists 350,000 to 450,000 distinct CDR3 sequences; about 39% were seen once. Sequencing was done on a sample of blood. The source of these receptors is a girl aged 2 to 9 with multiple sclerosis. Both conserved end residues are part of each CDR3. A D gene is named only where the DNA matches it firmly. A row's size may be missing; if present it is once, few, many or a size class.

d_call	clone_size	v_call	cdr3_length	j_call	cdr3_nt	cdr3_aa
NA	NA	TRBV28	16	TRBJ2-7	TGTGCCAGCAGTTTATTAAACAGGAACCCCTTCTACGAGCAGTACTTC	CASSLLNRNPFYEQYF
NA	many	TRBV29-1	14	TRBJ2-7	TGCAGCGTTGAACCCGGGGACGGATCCTACGAGCAGTACTTC	CSVEPGDGSYEQYF
TRBD2	NA	TRBV24-1	16	TRBJ2-1	TGTGCCACCAGTGATGCGACTAGCTTGTCCTACAATGAGCAGTTCTTC	CATSDATSLSYNEQFF
NA	few	TRBV12-3/TRBV12-4	15	TRBJ2-1	TGTGCCAGCGGGGGGGGGCTCCAGCCCTACAATGAGCAGTTCTTC	CASGGGLQPYNEQFF
NA	NA	TRBV12-3/TRBV12-4	15	TRBJ2-1	TGTGCCAGCCGACCGGACTACCAATACTACAATGAGCAGTTCTTC	CASRPDYQYYNEQFF
NA	few	TRBV12-3/TRBV12-4	13	TRBJ2-5	TGTGCCAGCAGTTTGACGGCTCGTGAGACCCAGTACTTC	CASSLTARETQYF
NA	NA	TRBV7-2	13	TRBJ2-5	TGTGCCAGCAGCGTAGGACTCCGAGAGACCCAGTACTTC	CASSVGLRETQYF
TRBD2	NA	TRBV29-1	14	TRBJ2-3	TGCAGCGCCAGACTAGCGGGAGACACAGATACGCAGTATTTT	CSARLAGDTDTQYF
NA	NA	TRBV6-1	13	TRBJ1-5	TGTGCCAGCAGCGGGACACCTGATCAGCCCCAGCATTTT	CASSGTPDQPQHF
TRBD1	few	TRBV7-2	14	TRBJ1-2	TGTGCCAGCAGCTTGGGGACAGGGGTCTATGGCTACACCTTC	CASSLGTGVYGYTF
TRBD2	NA	TRBV5-1	24	TRBJ2-4	TGCGCCAGCAGAGCTAGTCCCCAGGACCCATTAGGGAGGACTAGCGGGCTAGCCAAAAACATTCAGTACTTC	CASRASPQDPLGRTSGLAKNIQYF
TRBD2	few	TRBV28	16	TRBJ2-1	TGTGCCAGCAGTTTTCAACTAGCGGGGGTTAAAAATGAGCAGTTCTTC	CASSFQLAGVKNEQFF
TRBD2	NA	TRBV28	16	TRBJ2-1	TGTGCCAGCAGTTTTTCTAGACTAGCGGGATACAATGAGCAGTTCTTC	CASSFSRLAGYNEQFF
NA	NA	TRBV30	10	TRBJ1-2	TGTGCCTGGGGACTCAATGGCTACACCTTC	CAWGLNGYTF
TRBD1	NA	TRBV5-1	16	TRBJ2-7	TGCGCCAGCAGCTTGGTGGGACAGGGGACAACAAATGAGCAGTACTTC	CASSLVGQGTTNEQYF
NA	NA	TRBV30	13	TRBJ2-7	TGTGCCTGCAGGGCACAGAGCTCCTACGAGCAGTACTTC	CACRAQSSYEQYF
TRBD1	NA	TRBV20-1	13	TRBJ1-5	TGCAGTGCTAGAAACAGGGGGGATCAGCCCCAGCATTTT	CSARNRGDQPQHF
NA	NA	TRBV4-1	15	TRBJ2-3	TGCGCCAGCAGCCAAGCCCGCTTTGGGACAGATACGCAGTATTTT	CASSQARFGTDTQYF
TRBD2	NA	TRBV6-2/TRBV6-3	17	TRBJ2-3	TGTGCCAGCAGTTACTCGAGTATGCGGGGGAAGGCAGATACGCAGTATTTT	CASSYSSMRGKADTQYF
NA	NA	TRBV20-1	14	TRBJ2-1	TGCAGTGCTCTGAAGGGGGTTTCCTACAATGAGCAGTTCTTC	CSALKGVSYNEQFF
TRBD2	once	TRBV2	16	TRBJ2-4	TGTGCCAGCAACGAGACTAGCGGGGCTGCCAAAAACATTCAGTACTTC	CASNETSGAAKNIQYF
NA	NA	TRBV3-1	13	TRBJ2-1	TGTGCCAGCAGCCTAGGGCCACTCAATGAGCAGTTCTTC	CASSLGPLNEQFF
TRBD1	few	TRBV6-4	14	TRBJ1-1	TGTGCCAGCAAAGCCGGGACAGCGAACACTGAAGCTTTCTTT	CASKAGTANTEAFF
NA	NA	TRBV20-1	15	TRBJ2-1	TGCAGTGCTAGGTATGAGCGGAAGCCCTACAATGAGCAGTTCTTC	CSARYERKPYNEQFF
TRBD1	NA	TRBV12-3/TRBV12-4	17	TRBJ2-2	TGTGCCAGCAGTCCACGAGACAGGGCTGAGAGCACCGGGGAGCTGTTTTTT	CASSPRDRAESTGELFF
NA	NA	TRBV20-1	12	TRBJ2-1	TGCAGTGCAACAAGGGAAAACAATGAGCAGTTCTTC	CSATRENNEQFF
NA	NA	TRBV29-1	10	TRBJ2-1	TGCAGCGTTGAAGGGATTGAGCAGTTCTTC	CSVEGIEQFF
NA	few	TRBV5-4	15	TRBJ2-7	TGTGCCAGCAGCCCGGACTCCCAGAGCTCCTACGAGCAGTACTTC	CASSPDSQSSYEQYF
NA	NA	TRBV15	15	TRBJ2-7	TGTGCCACCAGCAGAGATCTTGGGGGCGGGTACGAGCAGTACTTC	CATSRDLGGGYEQYF
TRBD1	few	TRBV28	15	TRBJ1-4	TGTGCCAGCAGATTTCAGGACAGGGAGGCTGAAAAACTGTTTTTT	CASRFQDREAEKLFF
TRBD1	few	TRBV29-1	12	TRBJ2-5	TGCAGCGCTGGACAGGGCCAAGAGACCCAGTACTTC	CSAGQGQETQYF
NA	few	TRBV4-1	14	TRBJ2-1	TGCGCCAGCAGCCCCTACGGGGACTACAATGAGCAGTTCTTC	CASSPYGDYNEQFF
TRBD1	once	TRBV7-2	13	TRBJ2-1	TGTGCCAGCGGACAGGCCTCCTACAATGAGCAGTTCTTC	CASGQASYNEQFF
TRBD1	NA	TRBV24-1	16	TRBJ2-7	TGTGCCACCAGTGACCACGGACAGGGAAGGGACTACGAGCAGTACTTC	CATSDHGQGRDYEQYF